The source of this T cell receptor (beta chain) is a study of T-cell reconstitution after alpha-beta-depleted transplantation in children. Deletions cut 0 bases from V and 6 bases from J, with 14 bases between. The CDR3 extends over 15 amino acids. Germline CDR1 and CDR2: DFQATT and SNEGSKA (reference sequence). Library preparation (for TCRbeta) was performed with unique molecular identifiers. TCRdb reprocessed the PCR reads via MiXCR and lists one record per CDR3 protein. The sample consists of 180,000 or so distinct CDR3 sequences, 6.3% of them appearing once. The study's findings and limits: Surviving recipient T cells and intrathymic progenitors accounted for some patients' high TCRbeta diversity at day 60. Once a year had passed after transplant, T-cell counts and diversity came mostly from newly produced T cells.

This clonotype was recorded at least ten times. Its antigen is not identified. The chain joins TRBV20-1 to TRBJ1-4, with TRBD1 as a possible D gene (5 bases). The source material was PBMCs, sampled before TCRalphabeta/CD19-depleted stem cell transplant. This receptor was taken from a girl younger than two with combined immunodeficiency, due to receive a stem cell transplant. This chain's CDR3 is CSARDYSGRHEKLFF. CDR3 bases: TGCAGTGCTAGAGATTATTCAGGGAGACATGAAAAACTGTTTTTT.